This T cell receptor beta chain was recovered during a study of CD8 T cells in Susac syndrome. V lost 6 bases, J lost 1 base, and 6 bases stayed unmatched. The CDR3 length is 15 residues. CDR1 is SQVTM, CDR2 ANQGSEA, per germline. In blood CD8+ and CD4+ T cells, TCR beta underwent sequencing. Included as multiple sclerosis controls were treatment-naive patients who had stable or active relapsing-remitting disease. CD8+ and CD4+ T cells were negatively isolated; TEMRA cells were FACS-enriched. RNA totalling about 0.45 to 1 ug underwent reverse transcription with random hexamers. Via MiXCR, TCRdb re-called the immunoSEQ multiplex PCR reads, giving one row per CDR3 protein. Altogether a few hundred thousand distinct CDR3 sequences are present, more than 80% being singletons, with the ten largest covering about 0.12%.

Source material: CD8+ T cells from PBMCs. The rearrangement uses TRBV29-1 and TRBJ2-5; 12 bases align to TRBD2. The sequence derives from a human donor with multiple sclerosis. For the CDR3, the DNA is TGCAGCGTCGAATGGACTAGCGGGGCCCAAGAGACCCAGTACTTC. It yields the protein CSVEWTSGAQETQYF.